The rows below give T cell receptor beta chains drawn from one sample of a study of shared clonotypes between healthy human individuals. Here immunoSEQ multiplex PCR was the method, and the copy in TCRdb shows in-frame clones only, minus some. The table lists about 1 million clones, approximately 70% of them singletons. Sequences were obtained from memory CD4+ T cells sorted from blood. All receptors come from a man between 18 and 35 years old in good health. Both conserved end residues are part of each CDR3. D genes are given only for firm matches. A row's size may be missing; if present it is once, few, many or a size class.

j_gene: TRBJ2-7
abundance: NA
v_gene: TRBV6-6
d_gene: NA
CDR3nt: TGTGCCAGCAGCCCTCTGATTCGAGAGCAGTACTTC
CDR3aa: CASSPLIREQYF

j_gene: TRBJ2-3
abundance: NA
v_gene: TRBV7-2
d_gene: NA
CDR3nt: TGTGCCAGCAGCTCACAGGACGGGAGTCCAGATACGCAGTATTTT
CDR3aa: CASSSQDGSPDTQYF

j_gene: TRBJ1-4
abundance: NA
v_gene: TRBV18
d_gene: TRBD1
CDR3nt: TGTGCCAGCTCATCCATCCGGACAGGGAATGAAAAACTGTTTTTT
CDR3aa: CASSSIRTGNEKLFF

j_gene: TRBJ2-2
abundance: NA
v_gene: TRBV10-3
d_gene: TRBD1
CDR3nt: TGTGCCATCAGTGTCACAGGGGGCGAGACCGGGGAGCTGTTTTTT
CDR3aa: CAISVTGGETGELFF

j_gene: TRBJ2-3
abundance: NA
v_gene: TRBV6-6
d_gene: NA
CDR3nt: TGTGCCAGCAGCCCAGCCGTGGATACGCAGTATTTT
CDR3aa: CASSPAVDTQYF

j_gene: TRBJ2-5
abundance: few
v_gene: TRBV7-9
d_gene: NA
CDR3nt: TGTGCCAGCAGCACGGAGGGGCTCATCGAGACCCAGTACTTC
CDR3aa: CASSTEGLIETQYF

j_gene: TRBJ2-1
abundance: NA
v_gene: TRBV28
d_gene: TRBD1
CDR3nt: TGTGCCAGCAAGGGACAGTTGAGCTCCTACAATGAGCAGTTCTTC
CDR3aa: CASKGQLSSYNEQFF

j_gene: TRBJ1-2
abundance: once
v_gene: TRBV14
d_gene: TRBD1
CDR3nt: TGTGCCAGCAGCGCCGAGCCTAACAGGGGGCCCTACTATGGCTACACCTTC
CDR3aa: CASSAEPNRGPYYGYTF

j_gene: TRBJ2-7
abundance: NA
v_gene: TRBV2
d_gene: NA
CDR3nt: TGTGCCAGCAGTGAGGGGGAACAGGGACTTTACTACGAGCAGTACTTC
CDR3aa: CASSEGEQGLYYEQYF

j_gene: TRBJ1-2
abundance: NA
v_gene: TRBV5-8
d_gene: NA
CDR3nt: TGTGCCAGCAGCTCGGGGGACGGCTACTATGGCTACACCTTC
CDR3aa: CASSSGDGYYGYTF

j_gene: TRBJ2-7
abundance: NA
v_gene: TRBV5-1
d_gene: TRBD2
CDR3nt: TGCGCCAGCAGCCCCGGACTAGCGGACTCCTACGAGCAGTACTTC
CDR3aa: CASSPGLADSYEQYF

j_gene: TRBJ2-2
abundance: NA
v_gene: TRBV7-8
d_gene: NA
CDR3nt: TGTGCCAGCAGCTTGCGGACCAAGAACACCGGGGAGCTGTTTTTT
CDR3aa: CASSLRTKNTGELFF

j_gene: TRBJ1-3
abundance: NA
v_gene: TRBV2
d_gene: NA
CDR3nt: TGTGCCAGCAGTGCCGACCGGAGCTCTGGAAACACCATATATTTT
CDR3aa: CASSADRSSGNTIYF

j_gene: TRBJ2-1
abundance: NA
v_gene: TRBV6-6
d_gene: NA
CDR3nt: TGTGCCAGCAGCCTACCGGGTTTCTACAATGAGCAGTTCTTC
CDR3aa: CASSLPGFYNEQFF

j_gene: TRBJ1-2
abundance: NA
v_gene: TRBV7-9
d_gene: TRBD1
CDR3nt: TGTGCCAGCAGGAAAGATGGGGACAGAGACTATGGCTACACCTTC
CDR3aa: CASRKDGDRDYGYTF

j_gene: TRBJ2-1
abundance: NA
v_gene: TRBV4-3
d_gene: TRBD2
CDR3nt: TGCGCCAGCAGCCAACAGCGGGACTCCTACAATGAGCAGTTCTTC
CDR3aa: CASSQQRDSYNEQFF

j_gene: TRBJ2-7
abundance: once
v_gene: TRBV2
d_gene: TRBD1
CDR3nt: TGTGCCAGCAGTCCGACACGACAGGGATACGAGCAGTACTTC
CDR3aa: CASSPTRQGYEQYF

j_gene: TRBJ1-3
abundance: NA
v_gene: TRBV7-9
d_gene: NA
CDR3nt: TGTGCCAGCAGTCGCGGACAAACCTCTGGAAACACCATATATTTT
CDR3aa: CASSRGQTSGNTIYF